Each of the 28 T cell receptor beta chains below was sequenced from the same sample in a study of T cells in Graves' hyperthyroidism and ophthalmopathy. It was RNA transcripts that yielded the amplified TCR beta CDR3 regions. Researchers ran a first-round RT-PCR on the TCR CDR3 using the HTBI primer set. Each CDR3 protein is one row after TCRdb ran MiXCR on the multiplex PCR reads. The sample includes roughly 500,000 distinct CDR3 sequences, about 45% of them seen just once. The sample was peripheral blood or thyroid tissue (not recorded which). All receptors derive from an adult woman with Graves' disease, either hyperthyroidism or ophthalmopathy (not recorded which).

This clonotype was recorded at least ten times. The chain uses TRBV24-1 and TRBJ2-5; tentatively, D is TRBD2 (7 bases). The CDR3 covers 21 residues. V lost 0 bases, J lost 5 bases, and 30 bases lay in between. From germline, CDR1 is KGHDR and CDR2 SFDVKD. The chain's CDR3 is CATSDLYSPGLLPGGSETQYF. CDR3 bases: TGTGCCACCAGTGATTTGTACTCTCCGGGCCTCCTCCCGGGGGGCAGCGAGACCCAGTACTTC.

CDR3 bases: TGCAGCGTTGTAGGGGGTGGGGGGAGGAGTAACTATGGCTACACCTTC. Protein product: CSVVGGGGRSNYGYTF. This chain connects TRBV29-1 to TRBJ1-2, with a weak D call TRBD1 (6 bases). Trimming stripped 4 bases from V and 1 base from J, with 19 bases between. Germline lookup yields CDR1 SQVTM and CDR2 ANQGSEA. The CDR3 contains 16 residues. The whole variable domain, filled in from reference TRBV29-1 and TRBJ1-2, reads SAVISQKPSRDICQRGTSLTIQCQVDSQVTMMFWYRQQPGQSLTLIATANQGSEATYESGFVIDKFPISRPNLTFSTLTVSNMSPEDSSIYLCSVVGGGGRSNYGYTFGSGTRLTVV.

This clonotype was counted at least ten times. The chain is built from TRBV2 and TRBJ2-5; possibly TRBD2 for D (6 bases). This CDR3 spans 17 amino acids. With 4 bases removed from V and 2 bases from J, the gap between germline ends came to 20 bases. Germline assignment: CDR1 SNHLY and CDR2 FYNNEI. CDR3 DNA: TGTGCCAGCAGTGGACAGCCCCGGAGGGGCCAACAAGAGACCCAGTACTTC. Residues: CASSGQPRRGQQETQYF.

The chain joins TRBV25-1 to TRBJ1-6; D may be TRBD1 (6 bases). Per germline, CDR1 MGHDK and CDR2 SYGVNS. CDR3 length: 13 residues. With 10 bases removed from V and 9 bases from J, the gap between germline ends came to 16 bases. The CDR3 nucleotides read TGTGCCATACAGGGTCGCCATAGTTCACCCCTCCACTTT. Translating gives CAIQGRHSSPLHF.

This chain uses TRBV6-1 with TRBJ2-7; possibly TRBD1 for D (6 bases). Per germline, CDR1 MNHNS and CDR2 SASEGT. V lost 4 bases to trimming and J lost 2 bases, with 15 bases between them. The CDR3 runs to 15 residues. CDR3 coding DNA: TGTGCCAGCAGTGTGTCAGCAGGGGAAACCTACGAGCAGTACTTC. This translates into CASSVSAGETYEQYF.

The DNA for the CDR3 is TGTGCCAGCAGTGCCGAGGACAGGGCCAATGAAAAACTGTTTTTT. Its protein is CASSAEDRANEKLFF. This chain uses TRBV12-3 or TRBV12-4 with TRBJ1-4; 8 positions match TRBD1. There are 15 residues in the CDR3. The V segment lost 5 bases and the J segment 5 bases; nucleotides outside the gene matches: 7.

The chain couples TRBV4-1 to TRBJ1-2; 9 bases are a match to TRBD1. V gave up 6 bases and J gave up 7 bases; unmatched junction bases: 12. CDR3 length: 15 residues. Germline lookup yields CDR1 MGHRA and CDR2 YSYEKL. CDR3 sequence (DNA): TGCGCCAGCAGTGAGACCCGCCGGACAGGGGTTGGCTACACCTTC. This sequence encodes CASSETRRTGVGYTF.

J is TRBJ1-3 and V is TRBV29-1; D not resolved. The CDR3 contains 16 residues. Trimming took off 5 bases at V and 0 bases at J, with 17 bases between the two ends. Germline V gene data show CDR1 as SQVTM and CDR2 as ANQGSEA. In DNA form, the CDR3 reads TGCAGCGTTATAAAGACCCGAGGAAGCTCTGGAAACACCATATATTTT. Amino acids: CSVIKTRGSSGNTIYF.

Only a few counts were recorded for this clonotype. V gene TRBV12-3 or TRBV12-4 combines with J gene TRBJ1-4; D gene unclear. The CDR3 contains 12 residues. Between the trimmed V and J ends, which lost 6 bases and 4 bases, there was a span of 6 bases. The CDR3: CASRGYNEKLFF. CDR3 coding DNA: TGTGCCAGCAGGGGGTATAATGAAAAACTGTTTTTT.

The chain recombines TRBV5-1 with TRBJ2-6, with 11 bases matching TRBD1. Germline CDR1 reads SGHRS; CDR2 reads YFSETQ. The CDR3 runs 17 residues. V gave up 4 bases and J gave up 0 bases; unmatched junction bases: 3. CDR3 residues: CASSTGTGGSGANVLTF. In DNA, the CDR3 is TGCGCCAGCAGCACCGGGACAGGGGGCTCTGGGGCCAACGTCCTGACTTTC.

The chain has TRBV15 and TRBJ2-2; 10 bases line up with TRBD2. There are 17 residues in the CDR3. The V gene end was trimmed by 0 bases and the J gene end by 6 bases; junction bases not matched to a gene: 7. CDR1 and CDR2 from the germline V gene are LNHNV and YYDKDF (reference sequence). DNA for the CDR3: TGTGCCACCAGCAGAGATCCCGCTAGCGGGAGCCCCGGGGAGCTGTTTTTT. Its protein is CATSRDPASGSPGELFF.

This clonotype was picked up a small number of times. The genes are TRBV2 and TRBJ1-5, with 8 positions matching TRBD1. The trim removed 7 bases at V and 5 bases at J, leaving 7 bases unmatched. CDR3 length: 14 residues. The germline CDR1 and CDR2 sequences are SNHLY and FYNNEI. The CDR3 region has the DNA TGTGCCAGCACCGGACAGGGAGGGTATCAGCCCCAGCATTTT. This translates into CASTGQGGYQPQHF. Looking up the rest from reference TRBV2 and TRBJ1-5 gives the full variable domain: EPEVTQTPSHQVTQMGQEVILRCVPISNHLYFYWYRQILGQKVEFLVSFYNNEISEKSEIFDDQFSVERPDGSNFTLKIRSTKLEDSAMYFCASTGQGGYQPQHFGDGTRLSIL.

This clonotype was picked up a small number of times. V is TRBV7-2 and J is TRBJ1-1, with 7 bases matching TRBD1. The CDR3 is made up of 13 amino acids. The V gene's germline CDR1 is SGHTA and CDR2 FQGNSA. With V trimmed by 7 bases and J by 0 bases, 2 bases remained unmatched. The CDR3 bases are TGTGCCAGCATCCAGGGGGTGAACACTGAAGCTTTCTTT. It encodes CASIQGVNTEAFF.

This clonotype was observed at least ten times. This chain links TRBV7-9 with TRBJ2-7; D possibly uses TRBD1 or TRBD2 (6 bases each). Germline V gene data show CDR1 as SEHNR and CDR2 as FQNEAQ (reference sequence). The V end was cut by 5 bases, the J end by 4 bases, with 9 bases between. The CDR3 has 12 amino acids. CDR3 sequence: CASSTGAYEQYF. The DNA for the CDR3 is TGTGCCAGCAGCACGGGGGCGTACGAGCAGTACTTC. The full variable domain, rest sourced from reference TRBV7-9 and TRBJ2-7, is DTGVSQNPRHKITKRGQNVTFRCDPISEHNRLYWYRQTLGQGPEFLTYFQNEAQLEKSRLLSDRFSAERPKGSFSTLEIQRTEQGDSAMYLCASSTGAYEQYFGPGTRLTVT.

This clonotype was seen at least ten times. CDR3 sequence reads: CAISESEGTVVAEKLFF. CDR3 sequence (DNA): TGTGCCATCAGTGAGTCCGAGGGGACTGTGGTAGCGGAAAAACTGTTTTTT. V usage is TRBV10-3 and J usage is TRBJ1-4; maybe TRBD1 (5 bases). CDR3 length: 17 residues. The V gene lost 0 bases and the J gene lost 8 bases, with 19 bases spanning the gap. The germline V gene encodes CDR1 ENHRY and CDR2 SYGVKD.

The chain employs TRBV30 and TRBJ1-4, with TRBD1 matching over 8 bases. CDR1 GTSNPN and CDR2 SVGIG come from the germline V gene (reference sequence). The CDR3 totals 13 residues. V trimming: 2 bases; J trimming: 8 bases; junction bases outside the gene matches: 4. The CDR3 region is CAWSPDRVEKLFF. The CDR3 DNA reads as TGTGCCTGGAGTCCGGACAGGGTCGAAAAACTGTTTTTT.

The chain employs TRBV14 and TRBJ1-6; 10 bases align to TRBD1. CDR1 is SGHDN, CDR2 FVKESK, per germline. The CDR3 runs 14 residues. The ends lost 4 bases at V and 12 bases at J; junction bases unmatched: 6. The CDR3 nucleotides read TGTGCCAGCAGCCCTCGACAGGGGGCAGGACCCCTCCACTTT. Residues: CASSPRQGAGPLHF.

The V and J genes are TRBV2 and TRBJ2-7; TRBD1 aligns across 7 bases. The germline V gene has CDR1 SNHLY and CDR2 FYNNEI. CDR3 length: 14 residues. After removal of 10 bases from V and 5 bases from J, the junction contained 14 bases not matched to a gene. The DNA for the CDR3 is TGTGCCACCCGCCCTCGGACAGGAAGCGACGAGCAGTACTTC. This encodes CATRPRTGSDEQYF. Full variable domain (remainder filled in from reference TRBV2 and TRBJ2-7): EPEVTQTPSHQVTQMGQEVILRCVPISNHLYFYWYRQILGQKVEFLVSFYNNEISEKSEIFDDQFSVERPDGSNFTLKIRSTKLEDSAMYFCATRPRTGSDEQYFGPGTRLTVT.

This clonotype was counted at least ten times. The J gene is TRBJ2-5, the V gene TRBV7-8, with D hard to call. V lost 5 bases, J lost 7 bases, and 8 bases lay in between. This CDR3 has 11 amino acids. CDR1 SGHVS and CDR2 FQNEAQ come from the germline V gene. The CDR3 spells CASSLNPTQYF. CDR3 nucleotide sequence: TGTGCCAGCAGCCTAAATCCGACCCAGTACTTC.

This clonotype showed up just a few times. CDR3 DNA sequence: TGTGCCATCAGTGAGTCGACACTCAGAGACTCCTACGAGCAGTACTTC. It encodes CAISESTLRDSYEQYF. V gene TRBV10-3 combines with J gene TRBJ2-7; D ambiguous. V was cut by 0 bases and J by 0 bases, with 12 bases left in between. Germline V gene sequence: CDR1 ENHRY, CDR2 SYGVKD. The CDR3 is made up of 16 amino acids.

Many counts were recorded for this clonotype. This chain connects TRBV20-1 to TRBJ1-1; perhaps TRBD1 as D (5 bases). V shed 1 base and J shed 11 bases, with 17 bases lying between them. Germline CDR1 reads DFQATT; CDR2 reads SNEGSKA (reference sequence). This CDR3 comprises 13 residues. This CDR3 reads CSARGRGQGKAFF. CDR3 DNA sequence: TGCAGTGCTAGAGGTCGGGGTCAGGGCAAGGCTTTCTTT.

This clonotype was seen at least ten times. This chain joins TRBV20-1 and TRBJ2-7; 8 bases agree with TRBD2. The CDR3 contains 15 residues. The ends lost 0 bases at V and 3 bases at J; junction bases unmatched: 7. Germline lookup yields CDR1 DFQATT and CDR2 SNEGSKA (reference sequence). The DNA for the CDR3 is TGCAGTGCTAGAGACGGGACTAGTCCCAACTACGAGCAGTACTTC. Translating gives CSARDGTSPNYEQYF.

The chain links TRBV12-3 or TRBV12-4 to TRBJ1-5; D not certain. The V end was cut by 4 bases, the J end by 14 bases, with 18 bases between. CDR3 length: 13 amino acids. The CDR3 DNA is TGTGCCAGCAGTTATAGCGGGAGGGAGCACGAGCATTTT. Translation: CASSYSGREHEHF.

The rearrangement links TRBV19 to TRBJ2-6, with 7 bases fitting TRBD1. J gave up 9 bases and V 4 bases, and 15 bases lay outside the gene matches. Germline V lookup: CDR1 LNHDA, CDR2 SQIVND (reference sequence). CDR3 size: 17 residues. CDR3 loop: CASSRGYSGTVFNVLTF. As DNA, the CDR3 is TGTGCCAGTAGTAGGGGGTACTCTGGGACAGTATTCAACGTCCTGACTTTC. The full variable domain, rest sourced from reference TRBV19 and TRBJ2-6, is DGGITQSPKYLFRKEGQNVTLSCEQNLNHDAMYWYRQDPGQGLRLIYYSQIVNDFQKGDIAEGYSVSREKKESFPLTVTSAQKNPTAFYLCASSRGYSGTVFNVLTFGAGSRLTVL.

This sequence joins TRBV7-6 and TRBJ1-1, with 9 bases identical to TRBD1. Germline loops: CDR1 SGHVS, CDR2 FNYEAQ. The CDR3 is 17 amino acids. Germline trimming cut 4 bases from V and 10 bases from J; bases unmatched to any gene: 19. In DNA form, the CDR3 reads TGTGCCAGCAGCTATCTTCCGGCCACAGGGGGCGAAGACGGAGCTTTCTTT. Its protein is CASSYLPATGGEDGAFF.

This clonotype was seen ten or more times. V is TRBV20-1 and J is TRBJ2-5, with D maybe TRBD2 (6 bases). Germline V gene data show CDR1 as DFQATT and CDR2 as SNEGSKA (reference sequence). The CDR3 sequence is 13 residues long. V lost 4 bases and J 3 bases, leaving 12 bases between the germline ends. This CDR3 reads CSATPGTEETQYF. In DNA, the CDR3 is TGCAGTGCTACCCCAGGGACTGAAGAGACCCAGTACTTC.

Comment on this clonotype: One base away lies a much larger clone, so this may be a sequencing read error. The J gene is TRBJ2-5, the V gene TRBV5-1; TRBD1 is a possible D gene (7 bases). Germline values: CDR1 SGHRS, CDR2 YFSETQ. Trimming pared 4 bases from V and 7 bases from J, leaving 14 bases between. The CDR3 has 13 residues. The chain's CDR3 is CASSDQGGGTQYF. The CDR3 DNA sequence: TGCGCCAGCAGCGATCAGGGGGGAGGGACCCAGTACTTC.

The V gene is TRBV7-6, the J gene TRBJ1-2; D unclear. CDR3 length: 14 residues. The germline CDR1 and CDR2 sequences are SGHVS and FNYEAQ. Trimming cost V 2 bases and J 8 bases, with 15 bases left between them. CDR3 nucleotide sequence: TGTGCCAGCAGCTTAAGGGCTGCCGAAAGGGGCTACACCTTC. Its protein is CASSLRAAERGYTF.